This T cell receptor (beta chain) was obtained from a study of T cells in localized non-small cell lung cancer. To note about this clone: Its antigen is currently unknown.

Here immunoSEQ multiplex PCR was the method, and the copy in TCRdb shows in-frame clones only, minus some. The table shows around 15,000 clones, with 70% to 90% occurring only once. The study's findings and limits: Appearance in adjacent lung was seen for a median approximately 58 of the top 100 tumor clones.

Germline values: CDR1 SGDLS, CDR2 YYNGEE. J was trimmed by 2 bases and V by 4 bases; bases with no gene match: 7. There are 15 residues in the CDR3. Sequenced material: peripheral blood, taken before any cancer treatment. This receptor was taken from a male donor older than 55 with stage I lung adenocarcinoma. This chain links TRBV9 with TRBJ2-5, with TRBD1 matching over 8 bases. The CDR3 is CASSRSGGRQETQYF. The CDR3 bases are TGTGCCAGCAGCAGGTCAGGGGGCCGACAAGAGACCCAGTACTTC. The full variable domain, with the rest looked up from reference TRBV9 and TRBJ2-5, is DSGVTQTPKHLITATGQRVTLRCSPRSGDLSVYWYQQSLDQGLQFLIQYYNGEERAKGNILERFSAQQFPDLHSELNLSSLELGDSALYFCASSRSGGRQETQYFGPGTRLLVL.